A selection of T cell receptor beta chains follows, all from one sample in a study of T cell responses to AZD1222 COVID-19 vaccine. TCRdb keeps only in-frame clones here, not all; method: immunoSEQ multiplex PCR. The table records fewer than 85,000 clones, 70% to 90% of them present only once. The sample consisted of peripheral blood, taken 28 days after the second AZD1222 dose. These receptors were obtained from an adult who received the AZD1222 COVID-19 vaccine. Both conserved end residues are part of each CDR3. A D gene is named only where the DNA matches it firmly. Rows give clone size only sometimes, using once, few, many, or a class for an expanded clone.

abundance,j_gene,v_gene,d_gene,len,CDR3nt,CDR3aa
-,TRBJ2-3,TRBV29-1,-,13,TGCAGCGCGGTGACAGGGAGGGGGGATACGCAGTATTTT,CSAVTGRGDTQYF
-,TRBJ2-2,TRBV7-9,-,16,TGTGCCAGCAGCTTAAGGCTAGCAGCGAACACCGGGGAGCTGTTTTTT,CASSLRLAANTGELFF
-,TRBJ2-1,TRBV7-2,-,16,TGTGCCAGCAGCTTAGCAGGCGGGGTCTCCTACAATGAGCAGTTCTTC,CASSLAGGVSYNEQFF
-,TRBJ2-1,TRBV7-3,-,13,TGTGCCAGCAGCTCGGGACACAACAATGAGCAGTTCTTC,CASSSGHNNEQFF
once,TRBJ2-4,TRBV5-6,-,15,TGTGCCAGCAGCCGACGTAGACTGGTCAAAAACATTCAGTACTTC,CASSRRRLVKNIQYF
once,TRBJ2-5,TRBV7-3,TRBD1,23,TGTGCCAGCAGCTTAATGGAAGACTCGGACAGGGTGGGGGTTCCGACGATCCGGGAGACCCAGTACTTC,CASSLMEDSDRVGVPTIRETQYF
few,TRBJ1-1,TRBV6-5,-,15,TGTGCCAGCAGTTACTCACAAGCTATGAACACTGAAGCTTTCTTT,CASSYSQAMNTEAFF
-,TRBJ1-2,TRBV6-5,-,13,TGTGCCAGCAGTTACACCGGGGACTATGGCTACACCTTC,CASSYTGDYGYTF
-,TRBJ2-7,TRBV7-9,TRBD1,15,TGTGCCAGCAGCCCCCGGGACAGGGGCTCCTACGAGCAGTACTTC,CASSPRDRGSYEQYF
-,TRBJ2-3,TRBV6-2/TRBV6-3,TRBD1,14,TGTGCCAGCAGCCACGGACAGGCAACAGATACGCAGTATTTT,CASSHGQATDTQYF
-,TRBJ2-3,TRBV11-2,TRBD1,12,TGTGCCAGCAGCTCGACAGGGTTGGCGCAGTATTTT,CASSSTGLAQYF
-,TRBJ1-1,TRBV18,-,15,TGTGCCAGCTCACCACTGGATCCGCTTGACACTGAAGCTTTCTTT,CASSPLDPLDTEAFF
-,TRBJ2-1,TRBV7-2,TRBD2,18,TGTGCCAGCAGCTTAGAGACAACCCCTAGCGGGAGGGCCAATGAGCAGTTCTTC,CASSLETTPSGRANEQFF
-,TRBJ2-1,TRBV6-1,-,13,TGTGCCACCACAGGGATCACCTACAATGAGCAGTTCTTC,CATTGITYNEQFF
-,TRBJ1-4,TRBV7-2,-,15,TGTGCCAGCAGCTTAGCGGCCGGGAGTGGAGAAAAACTGTTTTTT,CASSLAAGSGEKLFF
-,TRBJ1-1,TRBV6-5,-,13,TGTGCCAGCATGGGGTCTCCGAACACTGAAGCTTTCTTT,CASMGSPNTEAFF
-,TRBJ2-2,TRBV4-3,-,15,TGCGCCAGCAGCCAAGTAGTTGCCAGGGCCGGGGAGCTGTTTTTT,CASSQVVARAGELFF
-,TRBJ1-5,TRBV5-8,-,15,TGTGCCAGCAGCTTGGAGGGACTGGGCAATCAGCCCCAGCATTTT,CASSLEGLGNQPQHF
-,TRBJ2-3,TRBV14,-,13,TGTGCCAGCAGCGTGAGCGGTTCAGATACGCAGTATTTT,CASSVSGSDTQYF
-,TRBJ2-1,TRBV18,TRBD1,14,TGTGCCAGCTCACCCTCCCAGGGGGCAGGTGAGCAGTTCTTC,CASSPSQGAGEQFF
-,TRBJ1-5,TRBV28,-,15,TGTGCCAGCAGTTTGAATCAGGGTTGGAATCAGCCCCAGCATTTT,CASSLNQGWNQPQHF
-,TRBJ2-3,TRBV19,TRBD2,16,TGTGCCAGTAGTAAGAGGACTAGCGGGGTTACAGATACGCAGTATTTT,CASSKRTSGVTDTQYF
-,TRBJ2-2,TRBV18,-,15,TGTGCCAGCTCACCCCGGGCCGGGGAGGCCGGGGAGCTGTTTTTT,CASSPRAGEAGELFF
-,TRBJ1-3,TRBV6-1,-,16,TGTGCCAGCAGTGAAGGGGGGGGTAGCTCCGGAAACACCATATATTTT,CASSEGGGSSGNTIYF
once,TRBJ2-2,TRBV5-1,-,14,TGCGCCAGCAGCCCAGAGGTTCTGCCCGGGGAGCTGTTTTTT,CASSPEVLPGELFF
-,TRBJ1-2,TRBV30,-,12,TGTGCCTGGACCCGGAGGAGATATGGCTACACCTTC,CAWTRRRYGYTF
-,TRBJ1-5,TRBV5-1,TRBD1,15,TGCGCCAGCAGGCCCGGGACAGGGGTAGGTCAGCCCCAGCATTTT,CASRPGTGVGQPQHF
many,TRBJ1-1,TRBV3-1/TRBV3-2,-,13,TGTGCCAGCAGCCTAAGAGGGGACACTGAAGCTTTCTTT,CASSLRGDTEAFF
-,TRBJ1-2,TRBV3-1/TRBV3-2,-,14,TGTGCCAGCAGCCAATTGCAGGGAGACTATGGCTACACCTTC,CASSQLQGDYGYTF
-,TRBJ2-1,TRBV7-3,TRBD2,12,TGTGCCAGCAGCGTACTAGCGGGTGAGCAGTTCTTC,CASSVLAGEQFF
once,TRBJ2-1,TRBV25-1,TRBD2,15,TGTGCCAGCAGTGAAACTAGCGGGCTCTACAATGAGCAGTTCTTC,CASSETSGLYNEQFF
-,TRBJ1-6,TRBV6-5,-,13,TGTGCCAGCAGCTCCCTGGGAAATTCACCCCTCCACTTT,CASSSLGNSPLHF
-,TRBJ1-1,TRBV5-4,-,14,TGTGCCAGCAGCTTGGGGCGGGTGAACACTGAAGCTTTCTTT,CASSLGRVNTEAFF
-,TRBJ1-5,TRBV19,-,14,TGTGCCAGTAGATGGCAAAGGGGCAATCAGCCCCAGCATTTT,CASRWQRGNQPQHF
once,TRBJ1-1,TRBV5-1,-,13,TGCGCCAGCAGCATCACAGGGTCGCCTGAAGCTTTCTTT,CASSITGSPEAFF
-,TRBJ2-2,TRBV9,TRBD2,17,TGTGCCAGCAGCGGCTCTTCTAGCGGGTGGGACACCGGGGAGCTGTTTTTT,CASSGSSSGWDTGELFF
-,TRBJ2-5,TRBV7-2,TRBD1,14,TGTGCCAGCAGCCAGCCGGGACAGCAAGAGACCCAGTACTTC,CASSQPGQQETQYF
once,TRBJ2-7,TRBV6-1,-,15,TGTGCCAGCAGTGAAGTGAGGGGGACAACCTACGAGCAGTACTTC,CASSEVRGTTYEQYF
-,TRBJ2-3,TRBV7-2,TRBD2,17,TGTGCCAGCAGCTTAGCGGCGGCGGGAGCCCTCACAGATACGCAGTATTTT,CASSLAAAGALTDTQYF
-,TRBJ2-2,TRBV19,-,15,TGTGCCAGTAGTATCATGGTGCGTAGCACCGGGGAGCTGTTTTTT,CASSIMVRSTGELFF
-,TRBJ2-3,TRBV30,-,13,TGTGCCTGGAGGGTCGGGAGAACAGATACGCAGTATTTT,CAWRVGRTDTQYF